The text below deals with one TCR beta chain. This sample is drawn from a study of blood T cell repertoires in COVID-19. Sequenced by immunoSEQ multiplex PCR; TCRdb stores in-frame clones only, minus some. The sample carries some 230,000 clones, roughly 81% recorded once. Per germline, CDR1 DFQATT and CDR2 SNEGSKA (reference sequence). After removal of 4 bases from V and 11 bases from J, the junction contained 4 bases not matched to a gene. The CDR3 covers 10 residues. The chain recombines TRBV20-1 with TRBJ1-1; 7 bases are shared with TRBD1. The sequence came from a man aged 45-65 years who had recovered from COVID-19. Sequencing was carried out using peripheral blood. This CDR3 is CSAKRDSAFF. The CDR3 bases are TGCAGTGCTAAACGGGACAGCGCTTTCTTT.